This T cell receptor beta chain was documented in a study of OX40 agonist ivuxolimab in advanced cancers. Turning to the study itself: In three patients, partial responses were observed, one with hepatocellular carcinoma and two with cutaneous melanoma. General study results and limits: Partial responders receiving 0.1-3.0 mg/kg showed among the lowest clonal expansion. Expanded clones were, on average, more numerous in CD8+ T cells than in CD4+.

Per germline, CDR1 SEHNR and CDR2 FQNEAQ (reference sequence). The CDR3 has 16 residues. The V end was cut by 4 bases, the J end by 4 bases, with 20 bases between. Comments on this clone: Antigen unknown.

Produced via immunoSEQ multiplex PCR; TCRdb's table is partial and in-frame only. The sample records under 60,000 clones, around 94% being singletons. This rearrangement joins TRBV7-9 to TRBJ2-7; tentative D call: TRBD2 (7 bases). This specimen was CD4+ or CD8+ T cells sorted from blood, taken in a trial of the OX40 agonist ivuxolimab. The source is an adult with an advanced solid tumor such as melanoma, head and neck, liver or kidney cancer. The CDR3 protein is CASSSLDGGAQYEQYF. In nucleotides, the CDR3 is TGTGCCAGCAGCTCCCTCGATGGGGGGGCTCAATACGAGCAGTACTTC.